Presented here are 7 T cell receptor beta chains from one specimen sequenced in a study of Graves' ophthalmopathy and Graves' hyperthyroidism. The authors amplified TCR beta CDR3 regions from RNA transcripts. First-round RT-PCR with HTBI primers preceded a second-round multiplex PCR. From the multiplex PCR reads, TCRdb called clonotypes with MiXCR, one entry per CDR3 protein. Of roughly 350,000 distinct CDR3 sequences listed, roughly a sixth are singletons. The material sequenced was peripheral blood. Receptors originate from an adult woman with stable Graves' hyperthyroidism.

This clonotype was detected a few times. Since no conserved phenylalanine or tryptophan closes the CDR3, a read error is the likely cause. This chain joins TRBV4-1 and TRBJ1-1; a possible D gene is TRBD1 (5 bases). The CDR3 spans 14 residues. Deletions cut 4 bases from V and 8 bases from J, with 17 bases between. Germline V gives CDR1 MGHRA, CDR2 YSYEKL. The CDR3 bases are TGCGCCAGCAGCCGAAATAGCGGGGGGGGAGAAGCTTTCTCT. Protein: CASSRNSGGGEAFS.

This clonotype was observed at least ten times. The gene calls are TRBV11-2 and TRBJ1-1; unclear D gene. The V gene lost 4 bases and the J gene lost 1 base, with 7 bases spanning the gap. The germline V gene encodes CDR1 SGHAT and CDR2 FQNNGV. The length of the CDR3 is 13 residues. The DNA for the CDR3 is TGTGCCAGCAGCTCACCCCGGAACACTGAAGCTTTCTTT. As protein: CASSSPRNTEAFF.

This clonotype was recorded at least ten times. This chain joins TRBV12-3 or TRBV12-4 and TRBJ2-2; the D is unclear. The CDR3 totals 13 residues. Trimming left V 6 bases short and J 2 bases short, with 7 bases between. CDR3 bases: TGTGCCAGCAGGGGTGGAAACACCGGGGAGCTGTTTTTT. This translates into CASRGGNTGELFF.

This clonotype has ten or more counts. V is TRBV2 and J is TRBJ2-6; possible D gene TRBD1, 5 bases. Germline V gene sequence: CDR1 SNHLY, CDR2 FYNNEI. V lost 6 bases and J 0 bases, leaving 12 bases between the germline ends. This CDR3 contains 16 residues. CDR3 amino acids: CASRGLAVSGANVLTF. The DNA for the CDR3 is TGTGCCAGCAGGGGGCTGGCAGTCTCTGGGGCCAACGTCCTGACTTTC.

The chain employs TRBV6-1 and TRBJ1-2, with 10 bases fitting TRBD1. This CDR3 has 16 amino acids. Germline CDR1 MNHNS, CDR2 SASEGT. V gave up 1 base and J gave up 8 bases; unmatched junction bases: 10. CDR3 nucleotides: TGTGCCAGCAGTGAAGAACGGGACAGGGGATTTTACGGCTACACCTTC. The encoded protein is CASSEERDRGFYGYTF.

This chain uses TRBV6-2 or TRBV6-3 with TRBJ2-7; 11 bases align to TRBD1. V trimming: 6 bases; J trimming: 2 bases; junction bases outside the gene matches: 12. In germline, CDR1 is MNHEY, CDR2 SVGEGT. The CDR3 loop spans 17 amino acids. The CDR3 region is CASSGQGAATQTYEQYF. CDR3 nucleotide sequence: TGTGCCAGCAGCGGACAGGGGGCCGCAACCCAAACCTACGAGCAGTACTTC.

Comment on this clonotype: A read error is possible here, since a much larger clone lies one base away. V is TRBV6-2 or TRBV6-3 and J is TRBJ2-5; TRBD1 might be the D (5 bases). This CDR3 is built from 10 residues. Germline assignment: CDR1 MNHEY and CDR2 SVGEGT. CDR3 in DNA: TGTGGGGTAGGGGTCGAGGCCCAGTACTTC. Its translation is CGVGVEAQYF.